One and the same sample provided the 25 T cell receptor beta chains below, sequenced in a study of CD4 T cells in lung cancer. These TCRs' antigens remain unknown. Clones were read by immunoSEQ multiplex PCR, and TCRdb kept only the in-frame ones, dropping some. The table lists over 1,500 clones, less than 85% of them singletons, with 5% to 7.5% in the top ten. PBMCs stimulated 10 to 15 days with mutant 27-mer peptides plus IL21, IL7, IL15, IL2. Sorting by cytokine capture selected live IFNgamma-secreting T cells after peptide-pulsed B cell restimulation. Limiting-dilution expansion used approximately 3 or 11 sorted cells per well for roughly 13 to 21 days. Sequenced input: a CD4+ T cell line or clone grown in culture. These receptor sequences come from a woman aged 60-75 years with non-small cell lung cancer. Some clones in this sample may be carry-over from other donors' samples.

This clone was seen a few times. This rearrangement joins TRBV30 to TRBJ1-1; D uncertain. Between the trimmed V and J ends, which lost 3 bases and 0 bases, there was a span of 8 bases. This CDR3 is 13 amino acids long. Germline CDR1 GTSNPN, CDR2 SVGIG (reference sequence). CDR3 amino acids: CAWSRGVNTEAFF. The DNA of the CDR3 is TGTGCCTGGAGCCGAGGTGTGAACACTGAAGCTTTCTTT.

Remarks on this clone: The junction departs from germline at one end; a sequencing error may be responsible. The V call is TRBV7-9, the J call TRBJ2-5; 7 nucleotides agree with TRBD2. The CDR3 runs 14 residues. Germline lookup yields CDR1 SEHNR and CDR2 FQNEAQ (reference sequence). The CDR3 loop reads CTSSLGLGGETQYF. CDR3 coding DNA: TGTACCAGCAGCTTAGGACTAGGAGGGGAGACCCAGTACTTC. Based on the CDR3 plus reference TRBV7-9 and TRBJ2-5, the full variable domain is DTGVSQNPRHKITKRGQNVTFRCDPISEHNRLYWYRQTLGQGPEFLTYFQNEAQLEKSRLLSDRFSAERPKGSFSTLEIQRTEQGDSAMYLCTSSLGLGGETQYFGPGTRLLVL.

This clone was recorded once. This chain links TRBV7-2 with TRBJ2-7; 10 nucleotides agree with TRBD1. V lost 5 bases and J lost 4; bases outside the gene matches: 5. Per the germline V gene, CDR1 is SGHTA and CDR2 is FQGNSA. The CDR3 totals 14 residues. The CDR3 spells CASSPWTGGYEQYF. The DNA for the CDR3 is TGTGCCAGCAGCCCTTGGACAGGGGGATACGAGCAGTACTTC.

This clone was picked up a small number of times. V gene TRBV6-1 combines with J gene TRBJ2-1, with TRBD1 identical over 7 bases. Per the germline V gene, CDR1 is MNHNS and CDR2 is SASEGT. There are 15 residues in the CDR3. Trimming took 5 bases from V and 5 from J; bases not matched to a gene: 9. The CDR3: CASSLSTGVDNEQFF. In DNA, the CDR3 is TGTGCCAGCAGTCTCAGTACAGGGGTTGACAATGAGCAGTTCTTC.

The sample holds a few counts of this clone. The chain links TRBV19 to TRBJ1-4, with D tentatively TRBD1 (5 bases). Germline-derived CDR1 and CDR2 are LNHDA and SQIVND (reference sequence). The V end lost 3 bases, the J end lost 2 bases, and 10 bases lay between the germline ends. CDR3 size: 15 residues. CDR3: CASSISRVTNEKLFF. CDR3 nucleotide sequence: TGTGCCAGTAGTATTTCCAGGGTCACTAATGAAAAACTGTTTTTT.

The chain couples TRBV12-5 to TRBJ2-7, with 13 bases that match TRBD2. The CDR3 has 16 residues. Unmatched junction bases numbered 6, after V lost 1 base and J lost 6 bases. Per germline, CDR1 LGHNT and CDR2 FRNRAP. CDR3 protein: CASGLARTSGGGEQYF. Written as DNA, the CDR3 is TGTGCTAGTGGTTTGGCCCGGACTAGCGGGGGAGGCGAGCAGTACTTC.

The chain is built from TRBV29-1 and TRBJ1-2; 7 bases map to TRBD1. V shed 8 bases and J 4 bases; nucleotides not matched to a gene: 7. Germline CDR1 SQVTM, CDR2 ANQGSEA. The CDR3 totals 12 residues. CDR3 DNA sequence: TGCAGCACCGGACAGGATATCTATGGCTACACCTTC. It is translated as CSTGQDIYGYTF.

The CDR3 is CASSLSTGSNYGYTF. The CDR3 DNA follows: TGTGCCAGCAGCTTATCGACAGGATCTAACTATGGCTACACCTTC. This chain links TRBV7-2 with TRBJ1-2; tentative D call: TRBD1 (6 bases). V lost 2 bases and J 0 bases, leaving 10 bases between the germline ends. Germline CDR1 SGHTA, CDR2 FQGNSA. The CDR3 consists of 15 residues.

This chain joins TRBV20-1 and TRBJ2-5, with D unresolved. Trimming shortened V by 5 bases and J by 4 bases, and 8 bases separated the two germline ends. There are 11 residues in the CDR3. Looked up from germline, CDR1 is DFQATT and CDR2 is SNEGSKA (reference sequence). CDR3 sequence: CSAYLIETQYF. CDR3 DNA: TGCAGTGCTTACCTGATAGAGACCCAGTACTTC.

This chain joins TRBV28 and TRBJ1-3; no reliable D call. The CDR3 has 15 residues. Trimming stripped 2 bases from V and 0 bases from J, with 8 bases between. CDR1 and CDR2 (germline): MDHEN, SYDVKM. The CDR3, as DNA: TGTGCCAGCAGTTTAGGGCGGCTCTCTGGAAACACCATATATTTT. It yields the protein CASSLGRLSGNTIYF.

The chain has TRBV19 and TRBJ2-7; 8 nucleotides agree with TRBD2. The CDR3 is 15 residues long. V was pared by 3 bases and J by 2 bases, with 6 bases of the junction left unmatched. The germline V gene has CDR1 LNHDA and CDR2 SQIVND (reference sequence). The CDR3 loop is CASSILLAETYEQYF. The DNA of the CDR3 is TGTGCCAGTAGTATCCTACTAGCGGAGACCTACGAGCAGTACTTC.

The V call is TRBV19, the J call TRBJ2-6; D is undetermined. Germline CDR1 LNHDA, CDR2 SQIVND (reference sequence). V shed 2 bases and J shed 1 base, with 9 bases lying between them. The CDR3 covers 16 residues. Here the CDR3 reads CASSIILGSGANVLTF. CDR3 coding DNA: TGTGCCAGTAGTATAATTCTCGGTTCTGGGGCCAACGTCCTGACTTTC.

CDR3 sequence: CASSRERGDITGELFF. The CDR3 nucleotides are TGTGCCAGCAGTCGGGAACGGGGGGACATCACCGGGGAGCTGTTTTTT. The rearrangement links TRBV5-4 to TRBJ2-2, with D possibly TRBD2 on 7 matching bases. The germline gives CDR1 SGHNT, CDR2 YYREEE (reference sequence). Trimming stripped 5 bases from V and 4 bases from J, with 18 bases between. The CDR3 is made up of 16 amino acids.

V and J are TRBV6-1 and TRBJ2-5; D unresolved. With 7 bases removed from V and 6 bases from J, the gap between germline ends came to 15 bases. The CDR3 length is 13 residues. The germline CDR1 and CDR2 sequences are MNHNS and SASEGT. This chain's CDR3 is CASTPRPVQTQYF. The DNA of the CDR3 is TGTGCCAGCACCCCACGGCCAGTACAGACCCAGTACTTC.

V and J are TRBV19 and TRBJ2-5; D might be TRBD1 (6 bases). Looked up from germline, CDR1 is LNHDA and CDR2 is SQIVND (reference sequence). The CDR3 is 15 residues long. V gave up 11 bases and J gave up 4 bases, with 23 bases separating them. CDR3 residues: CASKSPGHGGETQYF. The CDR3, as DNA: TGTGCCTCTAAATCTCCGGGACACGGCGGAGAGACCCAGTACTTC.

The chain couples TRBV7-9 to TRBJ1-2; D remains unclear. In germline, CDR1 is SEHNR, CDR2 FQNEAQ (reference sequence). Deletions cut 5 bases from V and 2 bases from J, with 12 bases between. The CDR3 is 14 residues long. The CDR3 region has the DNA TGTGCCAGCAGCGCTGTGGCCACAAACTATGGCTACACCTTC. It encodes CASSAVATNYGYTF.

The chain is built from TRBV15 and TRBJ2-1, with 8 bases matching TRBD2. The J segment lost 0 bases and the V segment lost 3 bases, leaving 13 bases of the junction unmatched. This CDR3 spans 19 amino acids. Looked up from germline, CDR1 is LNHNV and CDR2 is YYDKDF (reference sequence). CDR3 nucleotides: TGTGCCACCAGCAGTCCCGGGACTAGGTCCGGGAGCTCCTACAATGAGCAGTTCTTC. Translated, it gives CATSSPGTRSGSSYNEQFF.

This clone was seen more than once but under ten times. J is TRBJ1-1 and V is TRBV9; no clear D gene. Germline assignment: CDR1 SGDLS and CDR2 YYNGEE. The CDR3 is 13 amino acids. The V end lost 5 bases, the J end lost 0 bases, and 8 bases lay between the germline ends. CDR3 in DNA: TGTGCCAGCAGGGGCAGATTGAACACTGAAGCTTTCTTT. Translating gives CASRGRLNTEAFF.

The rearrangement links TRBV6-6 to TRBJ2-7; D is ambiguous. Trimming shortened V by 6 bases and J by 4 bases, and 10 bases separated the two germline ends. Germline CDR1 MNHNY, CDR2 SVGAGI (reference sequence). The CDR3 totals 12 residues. The CDR3 sequence: CASSSNLYEQYF. The DNA of the CDR3 is TGTGCCAGCAGCTCCAATCTTTACGAGCAGTACTTC.

The gene calls are TRBV7-2 and TRBJ1-1, with D tentatively TRBD1 (6 bases). With 0 bases removed from V and 4 bases from J, the gap between germline ends came to 12 bases. Germline V gives CDR1 SGHTA, CDR2 FQGNSA. This CDR3 contains 15 residues. The CDR3 region has the DNA TGTGCCAGCAGCTTAGCTTGGGGGGCGAGCACTGAAGCTTTCTTT. Translation gives CASSLAWGASTEAFF. The full variable domain, rest sourced from reference TRBV7-2 and TRBJ1-1, is GAGVSQSPSNKVTEKGKDVELRCDPISGHTALYWYRQSLGQGLEFLIYFQGNSAPDKSGLPSDRFSAERTGGSVSTLTIQRTQQEDSAVYLCASSLAWGASTEAFFGQGTRLTVV.

V is TRBV6-5 and J is TRBJ1-2; D may be TRBD1 (5 bases). The V end was cut by 5 bases, the J end by 6 bases, with 10 bases between. The CDR3 is 12 amino acids. Germline V gene data show CDR1 as MNHEY and CDR2 as SVGAGI. The CDR3 DNA reads TGTGCCAGCAGTAGTCAGGGCAATGGCTACACCTTC. This sequence encodes CASSSQGNGYTF.

V is TRBV5-5 and J is TRBJ2-5; D is uncertain. Germline assignment: CDR1 SGHKS and CDR2 YYEKEE (reference sequence). V lost 1 base and J lost 0, with 13 bases in between. The CDR3 sequence is 16 residues long. The CDR3 sequence: CASSLWAIGYQETQYF. The CDR3 nucleotides are TGTGCCAGCAGCTTGTGGGCGATCGGGTACCAAGAGACCCAGTACTTC.

The V call is TRBV28, the J call TRBJ2-3; D unclear. V lost 3 bases and J lost 2, with 12 bases in between. Germline CDR1 reads MDHEN; CDR2 reads SYDVKM. The CDR3 has 15 amino acids. Here the CDR3 reads CASSFRVEDTDTQYF. Here the CDR3 DNA reads TGTGCCAGCAGTTTTCGGGTCGAAGACACAGATACGCAGTATTTT.

The chain uses TRBV6-1 and TRBJ2-3; possibly TRBD1 for D (5 bases). The V end was cut by 5 bases, the J end by 3 bases, with 15 bases between. Looked up from germline, CDR1 is MNHNS and CDR2 is SASEGT. The CDR3 is 15 amino acids. Here the CDR3 reads CASSLGLPGTDTQYF. CDR3 DNA sequence: TGTGCCAGCAGTTTAGGGCTACCAGGGACAGATACGCAGTATTTT.

This chain joins TRBV7-2 and TRBJ2-7; D is uncertain. The germline V gene has CDR1 SGHTA and CDR2 FQGNSA. Deletions cut 3 bases from V and 5 bases from J, with 5 bases between. The CDR3 consists of 11 residues. The CDR3, as DNA: TGTGCCAGCAGCTTGCATAACGAGCAGTACTTC. The encoded protein is CASSLHNEQYF.